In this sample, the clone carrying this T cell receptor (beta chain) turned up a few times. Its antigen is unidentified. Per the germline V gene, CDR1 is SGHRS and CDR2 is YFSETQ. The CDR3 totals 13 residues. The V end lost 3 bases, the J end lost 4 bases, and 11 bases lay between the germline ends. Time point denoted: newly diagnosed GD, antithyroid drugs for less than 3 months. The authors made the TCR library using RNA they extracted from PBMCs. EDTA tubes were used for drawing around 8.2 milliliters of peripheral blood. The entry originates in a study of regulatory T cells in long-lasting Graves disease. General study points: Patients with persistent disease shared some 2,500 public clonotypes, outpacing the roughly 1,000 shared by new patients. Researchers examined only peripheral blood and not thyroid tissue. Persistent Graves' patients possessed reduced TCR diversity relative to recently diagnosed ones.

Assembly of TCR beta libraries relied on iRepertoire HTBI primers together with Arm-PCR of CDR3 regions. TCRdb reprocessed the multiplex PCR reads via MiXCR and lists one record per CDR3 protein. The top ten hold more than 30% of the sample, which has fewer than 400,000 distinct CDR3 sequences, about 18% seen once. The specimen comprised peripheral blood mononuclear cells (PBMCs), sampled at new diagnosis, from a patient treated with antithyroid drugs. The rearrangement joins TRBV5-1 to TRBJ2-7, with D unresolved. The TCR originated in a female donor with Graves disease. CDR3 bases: TGCGCCAGCAGCTCTGACACTTTATACGAGCAGTACTTC. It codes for CASSSDTLYEQYF.